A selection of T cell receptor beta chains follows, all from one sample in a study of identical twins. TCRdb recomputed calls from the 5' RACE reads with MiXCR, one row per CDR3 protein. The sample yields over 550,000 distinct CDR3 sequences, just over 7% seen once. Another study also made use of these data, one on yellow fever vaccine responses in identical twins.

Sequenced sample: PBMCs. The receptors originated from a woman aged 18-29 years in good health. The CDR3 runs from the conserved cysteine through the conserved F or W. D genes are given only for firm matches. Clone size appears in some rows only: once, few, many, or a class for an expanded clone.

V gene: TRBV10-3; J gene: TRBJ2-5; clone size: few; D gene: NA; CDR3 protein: CAISESSSRVERTQYF; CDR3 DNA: TGTGCCATCAGTGAGTCGTCCAGCAGGGTCGAACGGACCCAGTACTTC
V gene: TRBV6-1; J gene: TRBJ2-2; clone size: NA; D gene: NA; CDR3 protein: CASSPAGRGNTGELFF; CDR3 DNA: TGTGCCAGCAGCCCCGCCGGTAGGGGTAACACCGGGGAGCTGTTTTTT
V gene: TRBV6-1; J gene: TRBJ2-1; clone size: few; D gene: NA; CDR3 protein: CASRPDDRFLFNEQFF; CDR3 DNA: TGTGCCAGCAGACCAGACGACAGGTTTCTCTTCAATGAGCAGTTCTTC
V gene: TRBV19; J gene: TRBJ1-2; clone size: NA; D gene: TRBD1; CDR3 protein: CASSQLEGGNYGYTF; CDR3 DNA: TGTGCCAGTAGCCAACTGGAAGGGGGCAACTATGGCTACACCTTC
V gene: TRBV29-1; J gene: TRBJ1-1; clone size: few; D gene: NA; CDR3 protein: CSATGFAEAFF; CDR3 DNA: TGCAGCGCCACAGGTTTCGCTGAAGCTTTCTTT
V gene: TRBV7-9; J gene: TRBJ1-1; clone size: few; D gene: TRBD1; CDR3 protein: CASSPALGQGAGREAFF; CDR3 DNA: TGTGCCAGCAGCCCCGCGCTGGGCCAGGGGGCCGGGAGGGAAGCTTTCTTT
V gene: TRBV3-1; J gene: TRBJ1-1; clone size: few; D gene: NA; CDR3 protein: CASSQGDPNPKAFF; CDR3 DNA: TGTGCCAGCAGCCAAGGGGACCCTAATCCTAAAGCTTTCTTT
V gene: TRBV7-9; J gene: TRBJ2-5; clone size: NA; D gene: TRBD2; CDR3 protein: CASSQPKSGGGSETQYF; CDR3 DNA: TGTGCCAGCAGCCAGCCGAAGAGCGGGGGGGGGTCGGAGACCCAGTACTTC
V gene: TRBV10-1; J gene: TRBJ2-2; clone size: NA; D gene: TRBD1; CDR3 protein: CASSSDRAPGELFF; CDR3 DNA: TGCGCCAGCAGCTCGGACAGGGCCCCCGGGGAGCTGTTTTTT
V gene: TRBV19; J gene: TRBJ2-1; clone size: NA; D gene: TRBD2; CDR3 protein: CASTKAGGLVGNEQFF; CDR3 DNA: TGTGCCAGTACCAAAGCGGGGGGCCTTGTGGGGAATGAGCAGTTCTTC
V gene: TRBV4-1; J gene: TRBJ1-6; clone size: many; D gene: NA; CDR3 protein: CPSSQDGLGNSPLHF; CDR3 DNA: TGCCCCAGCAGCCAAGACGGACTTGGTAATTCACCCCTCCACTTT
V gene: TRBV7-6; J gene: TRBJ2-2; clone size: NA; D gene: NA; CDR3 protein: CASSLVAVGELFF; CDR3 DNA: TGTGCCAGCAGCTTAGTGGCGGTCGGGGAGCTGTTTTTT
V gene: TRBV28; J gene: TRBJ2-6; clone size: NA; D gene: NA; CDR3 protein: CASATPVPSSGANVLTF; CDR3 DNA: TGTGCCAGCGCAACCCCGGTCCCGAGCTCTGGGGCCAACGTCCTGACTTTC
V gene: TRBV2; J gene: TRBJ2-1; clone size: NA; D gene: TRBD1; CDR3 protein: CASSEGDRGRDEQFF; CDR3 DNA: TGTGCCAGCAGTGAAGGGGACAGGGGGCGGGATGAGCAGTTCTTC
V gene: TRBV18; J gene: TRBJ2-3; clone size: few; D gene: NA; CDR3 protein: CASSPGLQGSDTQYF; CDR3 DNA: TGTGCCAGCTCACCAGGTCTTCAGGGCTCAGATACGCAGTATTTT
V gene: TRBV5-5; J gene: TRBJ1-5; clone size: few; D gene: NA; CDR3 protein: CASSANPPGSNQPQHF; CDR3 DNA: TGTGCCAGCAGCGCCAACCCACCGGGTAGCAATCAGCCCCAGCATTTT
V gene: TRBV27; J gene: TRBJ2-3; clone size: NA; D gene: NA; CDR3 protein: CASSLSQQLGTDTQYF; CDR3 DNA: TGTGCCAGCAGTTTATCCCAACAGCTCGGCACAGATACGCAGTATTTT
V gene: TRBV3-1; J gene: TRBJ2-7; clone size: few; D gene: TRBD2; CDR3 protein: CASSHRLAGEGGYAYEQYF; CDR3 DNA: TGTGCCAGCAGCCACAGACTAGCGGGAGAGGGGGGTTACGCCTACGAGCAGTACTTC
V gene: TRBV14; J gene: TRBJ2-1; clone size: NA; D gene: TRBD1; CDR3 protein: CASSQWPTGTGMNEQFF; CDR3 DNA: TGTGCCAGCAGCCAATGGCCAACCGGGACAGGGATGAATGAGCAGTTCTTC
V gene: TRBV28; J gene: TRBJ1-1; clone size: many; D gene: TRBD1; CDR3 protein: CASSLSGGINTEAFF; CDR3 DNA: TGTGCCAGCAGTTTATCAGGGGGGATAAACACTGAAGCTTTCTTT
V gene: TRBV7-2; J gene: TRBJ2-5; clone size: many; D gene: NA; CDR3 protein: CASSLSRETQYF; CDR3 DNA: TGTGCCAGCAGCTTGTCCAGAGAGACCCAGTACTTC
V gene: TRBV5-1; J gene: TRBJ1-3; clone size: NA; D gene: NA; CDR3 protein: CASGPGAMTGNTIYF; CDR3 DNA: TGCGCCAGCGGACCCGGGGCCATGACTGGAAACACCATATATTTT
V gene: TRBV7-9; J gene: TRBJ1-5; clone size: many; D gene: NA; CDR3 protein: CASSLDSDQPQHF; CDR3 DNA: TGTGCCAGCAGCTTAGACAGTGATCAGCCCCAGCATTTT
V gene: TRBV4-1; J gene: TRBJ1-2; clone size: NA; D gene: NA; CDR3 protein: CASSQVTGKDGYTF; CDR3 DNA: TGCGCCAGCAGCCAAGTTACAGGGAAGGATGGCTACACCTTC
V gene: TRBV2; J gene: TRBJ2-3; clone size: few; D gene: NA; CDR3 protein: CATGRDHTDTQYF; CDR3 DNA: TGTGCCACCGGCCGGGACCACACAGATACGCAGTATTTT
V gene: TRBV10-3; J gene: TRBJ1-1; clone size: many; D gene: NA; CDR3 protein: CAISTFEGPMPEAFF; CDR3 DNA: TGTGCCATCAGCACATTTGAGGGGCCGATGCCTGAAGCTTTCTTT
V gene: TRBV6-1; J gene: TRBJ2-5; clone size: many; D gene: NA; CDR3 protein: CASSPGRLQETQYF; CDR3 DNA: TGTGCCAGCAGTCCGGGACGTCTCCAAGAGACCCAGTACTTC
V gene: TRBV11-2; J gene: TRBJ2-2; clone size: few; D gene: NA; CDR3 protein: CASRPHPRATGEDTGELFF; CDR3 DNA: TGTGCCAGCAGGCCACATCCTCGAGCTACAGGGGAGGACACCGGGGAGCTGTTTTTT
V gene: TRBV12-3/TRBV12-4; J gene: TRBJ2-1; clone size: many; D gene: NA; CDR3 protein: CASSFARGGSSYNEQFF; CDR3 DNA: TGTGCCAGCAGTTTCGCGCGTGGGGGAAGCTCCTACAATGAGCAGTTCTTC
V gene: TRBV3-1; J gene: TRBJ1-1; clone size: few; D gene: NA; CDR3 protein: CASSQPPRKAFF; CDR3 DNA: TGTGCCAGCAGCCAGCCGCCCCGGAAAGCTTTCTTT
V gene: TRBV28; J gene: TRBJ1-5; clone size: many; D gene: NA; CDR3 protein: CASSFSLFRVSNQPQHF; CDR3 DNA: TGTGCCAGCAGTTTCAGTCTTTTCCGCGTGAGCAATCAGCCCCAGCATTTT
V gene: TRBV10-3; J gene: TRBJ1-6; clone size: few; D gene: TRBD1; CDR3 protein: CAINNRDRNNSPLHF; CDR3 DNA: TGTGCCATCAACAACCGGGACAGGAATAATTCACCCCTCCACTTT
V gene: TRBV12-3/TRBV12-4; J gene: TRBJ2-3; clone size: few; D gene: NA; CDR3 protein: CASSHGARRDTQYF; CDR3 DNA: TGTGCCAGCAGTCATGGGGCTAGGCGGGATACGCAGTATTTT
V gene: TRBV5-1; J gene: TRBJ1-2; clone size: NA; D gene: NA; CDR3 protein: CASSLDRDDGYTF; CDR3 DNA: TGCGCCAGCAGCTTGGACAGGGACGATGGCTACACCTTC
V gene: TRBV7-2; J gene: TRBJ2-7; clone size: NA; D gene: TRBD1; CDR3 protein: CASSVGAGGLYEQYF; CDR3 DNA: TGTGCCAGCAGCGTTGGGGCAGGGGGCCTCTACGAGCAGTACTTC
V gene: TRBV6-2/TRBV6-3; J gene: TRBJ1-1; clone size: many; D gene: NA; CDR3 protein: CASSYSKGLNTEAFF; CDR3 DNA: TGTGCCAGCAGTTACTCGAAGGGATTGAACACTGAAGCTTTCTTT
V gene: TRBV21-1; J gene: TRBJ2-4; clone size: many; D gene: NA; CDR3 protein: CARDQGGDQYF; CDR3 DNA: TGTGCCAGGGACCAGGGGGGCGATCAGTACTTC
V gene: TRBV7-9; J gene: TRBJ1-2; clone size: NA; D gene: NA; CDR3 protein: CASRDGQKVDGYTF; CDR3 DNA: TGTGCCAGCAGGGATGGGCAGAAAGTTGATGGCTACACCTTC
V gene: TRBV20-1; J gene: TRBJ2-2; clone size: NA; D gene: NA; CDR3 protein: CSARKGQTTGELFF; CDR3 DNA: TGCAGTGCTAGAAAAGGACAGACTACCGGGGAGCTGTTTTTT
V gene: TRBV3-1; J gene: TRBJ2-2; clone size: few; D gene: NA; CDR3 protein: CASSQGGNTGELFF; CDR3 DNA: TGTGCCAGCAGCCAAGGGGGGAACACCGGGGAGCTGTTTTTT